These 23 T cell receptor beta chains share one sample of origin, sequenced in a study of neurological immune-mediated disorders. TCRdb redid the calling of the 5' RACE reads with MiXCR, one entry per CDR3 protein. Among around 60,000 distinct CDR3 sequences listed, roughly 3.5% were seen once. Sequencing was done on a sample of PBMCs. These receptors came from a woman aged 60-75 years with multiple sclerosis.

At least ten counts were recorded for this clonotype. The chain employs TRBV20-1 and TRBJ2-2, with D possibly TRBD2 on 6 matching bases. Between the trimmed V and J ends, which lost 6 bases and 0 bases, there was a span of 11 bases. Per the germline V gene, CDR1 is DFQATT and CDR2 is SNEGSKA (reference sequence). This CDR3 region has 14 residues. The CDR3 reads CSATGSANTGELFF. The CDR3 coding sequence is TGCAGTGCAACCGGGAGCGCGAACACCGGGGAGCTGTTTTTT.

This clonotype was counted ten times or more. CDR3 in amino acids: CASSLRWDDSYEQYF. Here the CDR3 DNA reads TGTGCCAGCAGCCTTCGGTGGGACGATTCCTACGAGCAGTACTTC. The chain couples TRBV27 to TRBJ2-7; TRBD1 or TRBD2 may be the D gene (5 bases each). V was pared by 6 bases and J by 1 base, with 16 bases between. Germline V gives CDR1 MNHEY, CDR2 SMNVEV (reference sequence). The CDR3 sequence is 15 residues long.

In this sample, this clonotype turned up many times. The chain links TRBV6-6 to TRBJ2-7, with D possibly TRBD2 on 5 matching bases. The length of the CDR3 is 13 residues. Between the trimmed V and J ends, which lost 4 bases and 7 bases, there was a span of 14 bases. The V gene's germline CDR1 is MNHNY and CDR2 SVGAGI (reference sequence). The CDR3 loop is CASSSRGSWEQYF. In DNA form, the CDR3 reads TGTGCCAGCAGTTCCCGGGGAAGTTGGGAGCAGTACTTC.

This clonotype came up many times. The chain links TRBV2 to TRBJ2-1; no definite D call. V was shortened by 9 bases and J by 4 bases, with 19 bases between the two germline ends. The germline CDR1 and CDR2 sequences are SNHLY and FYNNEI. CDR3 length equals 15 residues. Here the CDR3 reads CASQSNSPQYNEQFF. The CDR3 DNA follows: TGTGCCAGTCAGTCAAACTCTCCCCAATACAATGAGCAGTTCTTC.

This clonotype was seen ten or more times. This chain uses TRBV6-1 with TRBJ2-5; no firm D call. CDR3 size: 14 residues. From germline, CDR1 is MNHNS and CDR2 SASEGT. V lost 0 bases to trimming and J lost 7 bases, with 12 bases between them. The CDR3 region is CASSEAGRWGTQYF. The CDR3 bases are TGTGCCAGCAGTGAAGCCGGCAGGTGGGGGACCCAGTACTTC.

Ten or more counts support this clonotype. This chain links TRBV12-3 or TRBV12-4 with TRBJ2-7; D uncertain. The CDR3 has 12 amino acids. Trimming shortened V by 4 bases and J by 2 bases, and 6 bases separated the two germline ends. This chain's CDR3 is CASSYQAYEQYF. For the CDR3, the DNA is TGTGCCAGCAGTTATCAAGCCTACGAGCAGTACTTC.

This clonotype has a count of ten or more. This chain links TRBV5-1 with TRBJ2-7; the D gene could be TRBD1 or TRBD2 (5 bases each). The CDR3 extends over 15 amino acids. The V and J ends lost 0 bases and 1 base respectively, with 11 bases between them. Germline V gives CDR1 SGHRS, CDR2 YFSETQ. The CDR3 DNA follows: TGCGCCAGCAGCTTGGGGGGCGGGCCGTCCTACGAGCAGTACTTC. It is translated as CASSLGGGPSYEQYF.

At least ten counts were recorded for this clonotype. The chain combines TRBV20-1 with TRBJ1-2, with D possibly being TRBD1 (5 bases). This CDR3 spans 13 amino acids. Looked up from germline, CDR1 is DFQATT and CDR2 is SNEGSKA (reference sequence). Trimming shortened V by 0 bases and J by 4 bases, and 9 bases separated the two germline ends. The CDR3 sequence is CSARDAGTYGYTF. CDR3 in DNA: TGCAGTGCTAGAGATGCGGGGACCTATGGCTACACCTTC.

The chain uses TRBV20-1 and TRBJ2-1, with TRBD2 matching over 8 bases. V lost 3 bases to trimming and J lost 6 bases; unmatched junction nucleotides: 4. The germline V gene encodes CDR1 DFQATT and CDR2 SNEGSKA (reference sequence). The CDR3 consists of 13 residues. DNA for the CDR3: TGCAGTGCTAGGGGACTAGAGAGCAATGAGCAGTTCTTC. Translating it yields CSARGLESNEQFF.

This clonotype was found many times. The V call is TRBV5-1, the J call TRBJ2-1, with 7 positions matching TRBD1. CDR1 is SGHRS and CDR2 is YFSETQ in the germline V gene. The junction had 2 bases not matched to a gene; V was cut back by 3 bases and J by 5 bases. The CDR3 runs 13 residues. The CDR3 nucleotides read TGCGCCAGCAGCTGGGGACAGAACAATGAGCAGTTCTTC. Translated: CASSWGQNNEQFF.

This clonotype was counted ten times or more. The chain has TRBV7-2 and TRBJ2-7; D not certain. There are 15 residues in the CDR3. The ends were cut back, 5 bases at V and 2 bases at J, with 16 bases in the middle. Germline CDR1 is SGHTA and CDR2 is FQGNSA. CDR3 residues: CASSQTSTSPYEQYF. Here the CDR3 DNA reads TGTGCCAGCAGCCAGACATCTACAAGCCCCTACGAGCAGTACTTC.

This clonotype was counted ten times or more. The CDR3 nucleotides read TGTGCCAGCAGCTTAGCCGGGACTAGCGGGAGCTATGAGCAGTTCTTC. Amino acid sequence: CASSLAGTSGSYEQFF. This chain links TRBV7-6 with TRBJ2-1; 14 bases are shared with TRBD2. In germline, CDR1 is SGHVS, CDR2 FNYEAQ. The CDR3 runs 16 residues. V dropped 0 bases and J dropped 8; count of bases not matched to a gene: 3.

The sample holds many counts of this clonotype. This rearrangement joins TRBV29-1 to TRBJ2-1, with a tentative D call TRBD1 (6 bases). The V and J ends lost 3 bases and 1 base respectively, with 13 bases between them. The CDR3 totals 15 residues. Germline V gene lookup returns CDR1 SQVTM and CDR2 ANQGSEA. The CDR3 coding sequence is TGCAGCGTTGAGGGGGCTAGCAGGTCCTACAATGAGCAGTTCTTC. Amino acids: CSVEGASRSYNEQFF.

This clonotype appeared many times. This sequence joins TRBV2 and TRBJ1-5, with D uncertain. Trimming shortened V by 10 bases and J by 4 bases, and 14 bases separated the two germline ends. The CDR3 contains 13 residues. CDR1 SNHLY and CDR2 FYNNEI come from the germline V gene. This chain's CDR3 is CATRSRSNQPQHF. The DNA of the CDR3 is TGTGCCACCCGTAGTAGGTCAAATCAGCCCCAGCATTTT.

This clonotype came up many times. The chain has TRBV3-1 and TRBJ2-5, with D possibly being TRBD1 or TRBD2 (6 bases each). Germline V gives CDR1 LGHDT, CDR2 YNNKEL (reference sequence). Trimming stripped 4 bases from V and 2 bases from J, with 14 bases between. CDR3 length: 15 amino acids. DNA for the CDR3: TGTGCCAGCAGCCTCCTGGGGGGCAGACAAGAGACCCAGTACTTC. As protein: CASSLLGGRQETQYF.

This clonotype was seen at least ten times. CDR3 nucleotide sequence: TGCGCCAGCAGCGAAACAGTGAGTTCCTACGAGCAGTACTTC. It is translated as CASSETVSSYEQYF. The V gene is TRBV5-1, the J gene TRBJ2-7; D is ambiguous. V was trimmed by 4 bases and J by 1 base, leaving 12 bases between them. The CDR3 is 14 residues long. The germline V gene encodes CDR1 SGHRS and CDR2 YFSETQ. Together with reference TRBV5-1 and TRBJ2-7, the CDR3 gives the full variable domain: KAGVTQTPRYLIKTRGQQVTLSCSPISGHRSVSWYQQTPGQGLQFLFEYFSETQRNKGNFPGRFSGRQFSNSRSEMNVSTLELGDSALYLCASSETVSSYEQYFGPGTRLTVT.

This clonotype was detected many times. This chain connects TRBV12-3 or TRBV12-4 to TRBJ2-1; 8 bases match TRBD1. V was pared by 6 bases and J by 6 bases, with 7 bases of the junction left unmatched. The CDR3 spans 14 residues. The CDR3 DNA sequence: TGTGCCAGCAGACGGGACAGGTGGCTCAATGAGCAGTTCTTC. Its translation: CASRRDRWLNEQFF.

This clonotype was observed at least ten times. The rearrangement links TRBV9 to TRBJ1-2; 7 bases are a match to TRBD1. Germline V gene lookup returns CDR1 SGDLS and CDR2 YYNGEE. V gave up 0 bases and J gave up 6 bases; unmatched junction bases: 8. This CDR3 spans 15 amino acids. The CDR3 DNA sequence: TGTGCCAGCAGCGTAGAAGGGACAGCCTATCATGGCTACACCTTC. Protein sequence: CASSVEGTAYHGYTF.

This clonotype was recorded many times. The genes are TRBV28 and TRBJ1-5; the D gene is possibly TRBD1 (5 bases). This CDR3 region has 14 residues. Germline loops: CDR1 MDHEN, CDR2 SYDVKM. V lost 3 bases to trimming and J lost 0 bases, with 6 bases between them. CDR3 in DNA: TGTGCCAGCAGTTTCGGGGGTAGCAATCAGCCCCAGCATTTT. The encoded protein is CASSFGGSNQPQHF.

The table lists this clonotype with many counts. This chain connects TRBV11-2 to TRBJ2-3; D possibly corresponds to TRBD1 (5 bases). Germline loops: CDR1 SGHAT, CDR2 FQNNGV. The V end lost 1 base, the J end lost 10 bases, and 9 bases lay between the germline ends. The CDR3 sequence is 12 residues long. The CDR3 region is CASSLVGLAQYF. Written as DNA, the CDR3 is TGTGCCAGCAGCTTAGTGGGGCTTGCGCAGTATTTT.

This clonotype was recorded at least ten times. The chain is built from TRBV3-1 and TRBJ2-1; 11 nucleotides match TRBD2. Losses at the gene ends were 1 base for V and 9 bases for J; bases not matched to a gene: 5. The germline V gene has CDR1 LGHDT and CDR2 YNNKEL (reference sequence). The length of the CDR3 is 15 residues. The CDR3 sequence is CASSQALAGGSEQFF. CDR3 DNA: TGTGCCAGCAGCCAAGCTCTAGCGGGAGGCAGTGAGCAGTTCTTC.

This clonotype was recorded many times. The chain couples TRBV7-2 to TRBJ2-1, with 7 bases fitting TRBD2. With V trimmed by 1 base and J by 7 bases, 4 bases remained unmatched. Germline V gene sequence: CDR1 SGHTA, CDR2 FQGNSA. The CDR3 runs to 14 residues. Here the CDR3 reads CASSLGGSVNEQFF. The DNA of the CDR3 is TGTGCCAGCAGCTTAGGCGGGAGTGTGAATGAGCAGTTCTTC.

In this sample, this clonotype turned up many times. This chain connects TRBV20-1 to TRBJ1-5; no clear D. Germline V gene lookup returns CDR1 DFQATT and CDR2 SNEGSKA (reference sequence). The V gene lost 3 bases and the J gene lost 11 bases, with 17 bases spanning the gap. The CDR3 spans 13 residues. This CDR3 reads CSARIGPRGTQHF. The CDR3 region has the DNA TGCAGTGCTAGGATCGGCCCTCGCGGAACCCAGCATTTT.